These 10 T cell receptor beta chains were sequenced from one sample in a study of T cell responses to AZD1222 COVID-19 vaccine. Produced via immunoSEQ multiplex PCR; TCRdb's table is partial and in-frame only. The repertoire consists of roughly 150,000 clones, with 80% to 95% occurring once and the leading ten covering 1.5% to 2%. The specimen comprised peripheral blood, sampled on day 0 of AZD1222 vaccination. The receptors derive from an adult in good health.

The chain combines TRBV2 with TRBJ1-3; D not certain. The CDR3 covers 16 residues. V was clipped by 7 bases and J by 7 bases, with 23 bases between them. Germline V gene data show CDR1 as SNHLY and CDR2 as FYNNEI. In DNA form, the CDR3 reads TGTGCCAGCATAAAGGAACGACTCTCCCTCGGGAACACCATATATTTT. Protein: CASIKERLSLGNTIYF.

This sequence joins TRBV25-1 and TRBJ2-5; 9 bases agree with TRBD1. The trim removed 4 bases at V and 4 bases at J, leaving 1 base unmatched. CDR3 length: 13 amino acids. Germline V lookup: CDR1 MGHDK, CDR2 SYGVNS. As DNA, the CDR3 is TGTGCCAGCAGTGGACAGGGGGTAGAGACCCAGTACTTC. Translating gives CASSGQGVETQYF. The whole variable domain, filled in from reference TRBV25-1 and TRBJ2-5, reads EADIYQTPRYLVIGTGKKITLECSQTMGHDKMYWYQQDPGMELHLIHYSYGVNSTEKGDLSSESTVSRIRTEHFPLTLESARPSHTSQYLCASSGQGVETQYFGPGTRLLVL.

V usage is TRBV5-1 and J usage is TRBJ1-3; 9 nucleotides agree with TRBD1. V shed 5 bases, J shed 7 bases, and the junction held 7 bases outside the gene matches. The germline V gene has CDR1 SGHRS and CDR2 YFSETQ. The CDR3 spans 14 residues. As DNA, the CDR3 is TGCGCCAGCAGTTCGGACAGGGGAGGTAACACCATATATTTT. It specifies CASSSDRGGNTIYF. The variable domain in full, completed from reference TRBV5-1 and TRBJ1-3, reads KAGVTQTPRYLIKTRGQQVTLSCSPISGHRSVSWYQQTPGQGLQFLFEYFSETQRNKGNFPGRFSGRQFSNSRSEMNVSTLELGDSALYLCASSSDRGGNTIYFGEGSWLTVV.

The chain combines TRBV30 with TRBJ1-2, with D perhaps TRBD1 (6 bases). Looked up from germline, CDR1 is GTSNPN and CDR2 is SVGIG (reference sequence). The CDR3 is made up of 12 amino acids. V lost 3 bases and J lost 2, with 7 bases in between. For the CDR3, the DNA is TGTGCCTGGAGCACAGGGAACTATGGCTACACCTTC. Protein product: CAWSTGNYGYTF.

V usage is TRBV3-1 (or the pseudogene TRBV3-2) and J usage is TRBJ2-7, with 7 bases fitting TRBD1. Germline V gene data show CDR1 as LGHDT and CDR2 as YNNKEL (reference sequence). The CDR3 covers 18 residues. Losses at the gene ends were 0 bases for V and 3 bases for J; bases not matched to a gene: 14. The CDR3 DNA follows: TGTGCCAGCAGCCAAGAAGGGTCGTTCGCAGGGGGTGTCTACGAGCAGTACTTC. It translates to CASSQEGSFAGGVYEQYF.

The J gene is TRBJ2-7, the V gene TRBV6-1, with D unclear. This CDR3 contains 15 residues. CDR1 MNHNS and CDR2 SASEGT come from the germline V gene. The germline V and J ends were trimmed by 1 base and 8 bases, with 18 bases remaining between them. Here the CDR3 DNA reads TGTGCCAGCAGTGAAGTCCACGACGGCCAGGATAAGCAGTACTTC. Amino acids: CASSEVHDGQDKQYF.

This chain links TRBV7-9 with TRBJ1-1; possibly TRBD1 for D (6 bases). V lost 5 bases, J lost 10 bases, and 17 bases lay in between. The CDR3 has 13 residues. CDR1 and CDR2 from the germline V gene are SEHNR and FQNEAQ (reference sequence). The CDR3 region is CASSPGGAGRAFF. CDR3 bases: TGTGCCAGCAGCCCCGGGGGGGCGGGGAGAGCTTTCTTT.

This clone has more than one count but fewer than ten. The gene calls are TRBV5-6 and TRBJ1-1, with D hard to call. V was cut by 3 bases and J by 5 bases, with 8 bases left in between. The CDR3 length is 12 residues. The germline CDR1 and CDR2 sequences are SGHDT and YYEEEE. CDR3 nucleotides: TGTGCCAGCAGCTCCTCGTGGACTGAAGCTTTCTTT. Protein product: CASSSSWTEAFF.

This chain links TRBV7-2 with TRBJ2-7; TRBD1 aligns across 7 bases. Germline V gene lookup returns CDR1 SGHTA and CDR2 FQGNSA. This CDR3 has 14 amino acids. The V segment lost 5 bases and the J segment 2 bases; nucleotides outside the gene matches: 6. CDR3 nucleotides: TGTGCCAGCAGCGGACGGGACAGCCCCTACGAGCAGTACTTC. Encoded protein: CASSGRDSPYEQYF.

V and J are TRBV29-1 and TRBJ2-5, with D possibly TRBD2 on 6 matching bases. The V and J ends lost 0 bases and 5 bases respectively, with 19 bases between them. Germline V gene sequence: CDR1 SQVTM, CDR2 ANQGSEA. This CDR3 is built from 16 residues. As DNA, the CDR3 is TGCAGCGTTGAAGAGGGGCGGGACCCCCCGAGGGAGACCCAGTACTTC. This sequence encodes CSVEEGRDPPRETQYF.